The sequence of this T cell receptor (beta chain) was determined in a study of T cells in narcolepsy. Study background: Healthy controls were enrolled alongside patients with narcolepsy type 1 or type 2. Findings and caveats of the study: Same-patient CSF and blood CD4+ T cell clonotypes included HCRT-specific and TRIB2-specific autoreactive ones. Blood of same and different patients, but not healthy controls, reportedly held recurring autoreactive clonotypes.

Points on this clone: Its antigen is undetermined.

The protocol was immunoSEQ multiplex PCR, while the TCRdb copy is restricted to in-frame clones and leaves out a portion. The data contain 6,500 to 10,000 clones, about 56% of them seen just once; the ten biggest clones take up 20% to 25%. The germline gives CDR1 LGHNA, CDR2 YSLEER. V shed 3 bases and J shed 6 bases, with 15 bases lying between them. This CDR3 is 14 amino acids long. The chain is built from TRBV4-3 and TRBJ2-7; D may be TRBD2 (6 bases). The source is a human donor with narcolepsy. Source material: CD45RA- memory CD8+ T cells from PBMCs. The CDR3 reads CASSQLRFGGEQYF. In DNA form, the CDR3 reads TGCGCCAGCAGCCAGTTACGCTTCGGGGGCGAGCAGTACTTC.